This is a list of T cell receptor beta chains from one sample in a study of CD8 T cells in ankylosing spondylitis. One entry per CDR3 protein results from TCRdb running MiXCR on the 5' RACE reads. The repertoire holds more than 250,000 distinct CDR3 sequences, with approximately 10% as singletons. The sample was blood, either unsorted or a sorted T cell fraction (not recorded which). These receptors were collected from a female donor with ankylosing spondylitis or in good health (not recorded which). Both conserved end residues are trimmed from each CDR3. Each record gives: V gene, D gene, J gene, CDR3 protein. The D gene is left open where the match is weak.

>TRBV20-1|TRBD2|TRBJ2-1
SADPRGRTKNEQF
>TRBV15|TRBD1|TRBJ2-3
ATKTGGKDTQY
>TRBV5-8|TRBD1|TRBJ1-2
ASSLVRTGRPNYGYT
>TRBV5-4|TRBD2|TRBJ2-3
ASGGLGTDTQY
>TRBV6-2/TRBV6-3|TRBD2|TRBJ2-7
ASSYPGGYEQY
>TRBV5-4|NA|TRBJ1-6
ASSRAGLVNSPLH
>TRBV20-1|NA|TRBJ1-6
SARDHSRSSYNSPLH
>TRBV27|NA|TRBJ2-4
ASSQGAKNIQY
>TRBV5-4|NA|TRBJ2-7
ASSLDYDYEQY
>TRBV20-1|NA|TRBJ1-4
SARDQGTSEKLF
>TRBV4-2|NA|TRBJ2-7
ASSQKRDSGYEQY
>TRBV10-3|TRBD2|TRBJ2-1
AISESSGSGDNEQF
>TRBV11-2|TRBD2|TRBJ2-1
ASSLEASGRYNEQF
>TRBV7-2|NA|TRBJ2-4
ASSLEPLVGIQY
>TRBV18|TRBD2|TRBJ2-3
ASSVAGDRDTQY
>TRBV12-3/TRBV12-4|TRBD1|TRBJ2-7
ASSYGTGGREQY
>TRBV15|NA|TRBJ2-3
ATSPPGLGDTQY
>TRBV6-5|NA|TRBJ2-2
ASSRSQGYTGELF
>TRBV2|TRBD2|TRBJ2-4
ASTRGTETKNIQY
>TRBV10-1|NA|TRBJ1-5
ASSDDGYNQPQH
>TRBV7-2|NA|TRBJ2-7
ASSLGSGGYEQY
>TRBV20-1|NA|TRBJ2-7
SARLQGWDYEQY
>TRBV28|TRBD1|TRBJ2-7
ASTVTGTYEQY
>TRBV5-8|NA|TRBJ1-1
ASSAHVVDTEAF
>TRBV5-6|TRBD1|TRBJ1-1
ASSTSRITGGSRNTEAF
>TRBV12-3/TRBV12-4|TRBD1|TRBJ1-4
ASSPTGEAGKLF
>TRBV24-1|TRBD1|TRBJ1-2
ATSDPTGNYGYT
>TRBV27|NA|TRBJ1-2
ASSRTALTNYGYT
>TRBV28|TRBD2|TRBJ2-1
ASRRTSGGYNEQF
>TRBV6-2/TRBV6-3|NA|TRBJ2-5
ASRNLRRELVGTQY
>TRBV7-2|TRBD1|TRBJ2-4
ASSPFKQGNIQY
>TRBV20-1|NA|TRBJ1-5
SARDLTVSNQPQH
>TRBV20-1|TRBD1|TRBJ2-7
SARGGPGGDYEQY
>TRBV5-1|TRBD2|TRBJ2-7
ASSLGPSGRSSYEQY
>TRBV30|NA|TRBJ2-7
AWSMKGIQQY